This note documents a single TCR beta chain sequence. These data belong to a study of control samples from healthy donors and cancer patients. CDR1 and CDR2 from the germline V gene are MNHNY and SVGAGI (reference sequence). CDR3 length: 16 residues. Trimming took 6 bases from V and 0 from J, leaving 15 bases between them. Using immunoSEQ multiplex PCR, the repertoire was profiled, and TCRdb retains in-frame clones only, with some absent. The sample lists 120,000 to 150,000 clones; 91% were seen once. The receptor's source is a man between 18 and 35 years old in good health. The chain links TRBV6-6 to TRBJ1-3; D might be TRBD1 (5 bases). The source material was blood. CDR3 DNA: TGTGCCAGCAGCACCGTTGGGGCACCCTCTGGAAACACCATATATTTT. Its translation: CASSTVGAPSGNTIYF.